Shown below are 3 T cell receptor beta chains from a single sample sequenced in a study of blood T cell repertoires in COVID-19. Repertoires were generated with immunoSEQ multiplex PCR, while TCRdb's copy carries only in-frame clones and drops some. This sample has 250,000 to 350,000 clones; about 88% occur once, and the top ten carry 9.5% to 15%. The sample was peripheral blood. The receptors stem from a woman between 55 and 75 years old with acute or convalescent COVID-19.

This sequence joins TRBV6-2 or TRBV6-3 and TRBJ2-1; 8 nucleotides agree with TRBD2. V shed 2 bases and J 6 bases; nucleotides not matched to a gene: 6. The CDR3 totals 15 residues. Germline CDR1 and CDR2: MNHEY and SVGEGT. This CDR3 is CASSYLGGALNEQFF. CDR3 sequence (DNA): TGTGCCAGCAGTTACCTCGGGGGGGCCCTCAATGAGCAGTTCTTC.

CDR3 residues: CASSFINRVADTGELFF. As DNA, the CDR3 is TGTGCCAGCAGTTTCATAAACAGGGTAGCCGACACCGGGGAGCTGTTTTTT. The chain has TRBV6-2 or TRBV6-3 and TRBJ2-2; D is perhaps TRBD1 (6 bases). This CDR3 has 17 residues. Trimming removed 4 bases from V and 3 bases from J, with 18 bases in between. Germline CDR1 MNHEY, CDR2 SVGEGT.

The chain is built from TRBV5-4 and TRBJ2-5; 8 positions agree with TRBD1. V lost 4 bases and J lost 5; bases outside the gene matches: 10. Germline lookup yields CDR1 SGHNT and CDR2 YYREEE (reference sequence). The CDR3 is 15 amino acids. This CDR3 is CASSSQTGVGETQYF. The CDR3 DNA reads TGTGCCAGCAGCAGCCAGACAGGGGTGGGGGAGACCCAGTACTTC.